These 18 T cell receptor beta chains were all obtained from the same sample, sequenced in a study of blood T cell repertoires in COVID-19. Assay used: immunoSEQ multiplex PCR; TCRdb lists only in-frame clones, some missing. The data show approximately 170,000 clones, approximately 86% seen once. Input material: peripheral blood. Receptors originate from an older man with acute or convalescent COVID-19.

The chain is built from TRBV27 and TRBJ2-7; D is perhaps TRBD1 (5 bases). This CDR3 contains 13 residues. Per germline, CDR1 MNHEY and CDR2 SMNVEV (reference sequence). V was clipped by 5 bases and J by 4 bases, with 12 bases between them. CDR3: CASSRSSGYEQYF. CDR3 in DNA: TGTGCCAGCAGTCGATCTTCAGGGTACGAGCAGTACTTC.

J is TRBJ1-3 and V is TRBV4-3; TRBD1 might be the D (5 bases). From germline, CDR1 is LGHNA and CDR2 YSLEER. This CDR3 spans 15 amino acids. V was clipped by 4 bases and J by 4 bases, with 14 bases between them. CDR3: CASSRTRRDGNTIYF. The DNA of the CDR3 is TGCGCCAGCAGCCGAACAAGGAGGGACGGAAACACCATATATTTT.

The chain couples TRBV10-1 to TRBJ1-2, with no clear D. The CDR3 has 13 residues. V was trimmed by 3 bases and J by 4 bases, leaving 9 bases between them. Germline V CDR1 and CDR2: WNHNN, SYGVQD (reference sequence). CDR3 protein: CASSERQFYGYTF. CDR3 bases: TGCGCCAGCAGTGAACGTCAGTTCTATGGCTACACCTTC.

Only one count was recorded for this clone. The J gene is TRBJ1-4, the V gene TRBV11-2; D is unresolved. CDR1 is SGHAT, CDR2 FQNNGV, per germline. This CDR3 contains 15 residues. Deletions cut 4 bases from V and 4 bases from J, with 13 bases between. For the CDR3, the DNA is TGTGCCAGCAGCTCTTCAGCATCGGGTAATGAAAAACTGTTTTTT. Its protein product is CASSSSASGNEKLFF.

The CDR3 DNA is TGTGCCTGGATGGAGTTACAGGGCCCTTTATGGCCCCAGCATTTT. Encoded protein: CAWMELQGPLWPQHF. This chain joins TRBV30 and TRBJ1-5; a possible D gene is TRBD1 (6 bases). V shed 4 bases and J shed 9 bases, with 22 bases lying between them. Germline V gives CDR1 GTSNPN, CDR2 SVGIG (reference sequence). The CDR3 is 15 amino acids.

This chain joins TRBV2 and TRBJ2-1; D is perhaps TRBD2 (5 bases). The CDR3 has 13 amino acids. The V gene's germline CDR1 is SNHLY and CDR2 FYNNEI. V was pared by 8 bases and J by 7 bases, with 15 bases between. The CDR3 loop is CASRQESGNEQFF. The CDR3 DNA sequence: TGTGCCAGCCGGCAAGAGTCGGGGAATGAGCAGTTCTTC.

V usage is TRBV6-5 and J usage is TRBJ1-5, with D possibly being TRBD1 (5 bases). This CDR3 comprises 14 residues. Trimming cost V 4 bases and J 0 bases, with 7 bases left between them. Per the germline V gene, CDR1 is MNHEY and CDR2 is SVGAGI. The CDR3 DNA reads TGTGCCAGCAGTTTTACAGGTAGCAATCAGCCCCAGCATTTT. Translated: CASSFTGSNQPQHF.

The chain links TRBV5-1 to TRBJ2-7; 15 bases line up with TRBD2. From germline, CDR1 is SGHRS and CDR2 YFSETQ. The trim removed 4 bases at V and 4 bases at J, leaving 12 bases unmatched. This CDR3 region has 18 residues. CDR3 in amino acids: CASSPGLAGGQGSYEQYF. CDR3 nucleotide sequence: TGCGCCAGCAGCCCCGGACTAGCGGGAGGGCAGGGTTCTTACGAGCAGTACTTC.

Of note for this clone: This sample includes further DNA sequences coding for the same CDR3. V is TRBV5-5 and J is TRBJ2-7; D gene ambiguous. Trimming removed 3 bases at V and 0 bases at J, with 10 bases between. The CDR3 covers 14 residues. CDR1 and CDR2 (germline): SGHKS, YYEKEE (reference sequence). The CDR3 region is CASSSGASSYEQYF. As DNA, the CDR3 is TGTGCCAGCAGCTCAGGCGCGAGCTCCTACGAGCAGTACTTC.

The chain joins TRBV20-1 to TRBJ1-2; no reliable D call. V was trimmed by 5 bases and J by 2 bases, leaving 6 bases between them. The CDR3 is 11 residues long. Looked up from germline, CDR1 is DFQATT and CDR2 is SNEGSKA (reference sequence). Written as DNA, the CDR3 is TGCAGTGCTGAGATCAACTATGGCTACACCTTC. Its protein is CSAEINYGYTF.

CDR3 region: CASSQGVTGTVNTIYF. The CDR3 DNA follows: TGTGCCAGCAGCCAAGGCGTGACGGGGACAGTAAACACCATATATTTT. This chain uses TRBV4-2 with TRBJ1-3; 7 bases map to TRBD1. CDR1 LGHNA and CDR2 YNFKEQ come from the germline V gene. J lost 6 bases, V lost 1 base, and 9 bases had no gene match. CDR3 length: 16 amino acids.

The chain has TRBV5-1 and TRBJ1-5; 10 nucleotides agree with TRBD1. Germline lookup yields CDR1 SGHRS and CDR2 YFSETQ. The CDR3 totals 14 residues. V lost 4 bases, J lost 6 bases, and 4 bases stayed unmatched. The CDR3 is CASSPGQGGQPQHF. CDR3 bases: TGCGCCAGCAGCCCTGGACAGGGGGGTCAGCCCCAGCATTTT. Full variable domain (outside the CDR3, taken from reference TRBV5-1 and TRBJ1-5): KAGVTQTPRYLIKTRGQQVTLSCSPISGHRSVSWYQQTPGQGLQFLFEYFSETQRNKGNFPGRFSGRQFSNSRSEMNVSTLELGDSALYLCASSPGQGGQPQHFGDGTRLSIL.

J is TRBJ1-5 and V is TRBV28; 7 bases agree with TRBD1. The CDR3 is made up of 14 amino acids. Germline V CDR1 and CDR2: MDHEN, SYDVKM. After removal of 2 bases from V and 4 bases from J, the junction contained 2 bases not matched to a gene. The CDR3 sequence is CASSLRQGNQPQHF. The CDR3 bases are TGTGCCAGCAGTTTACGACAGGGAAATCAGCCCCAGCATTTT.

The CDR3 sequence: CASSQEASGDSYEQYF. The CDR3, as DNA: TGTGCCAGCAGCCAAGAGGCTAGCGGCGACTCCTACGAGCAGTACTTC. The chain recombines TRBV3-1 (or the pseudogene TRBV3-2) with TRBJ2-7, with 7 bases lining up with TRBD2. The CDR3 contains 16 residues. CDR1 LGHDT and CDR2 YNNKEL come from the germline V gene (reference sequence). The ends lost 0 bases at V and 0 bases at J; junction bases unmatched: 5.

The chain is built from TRBV5-8 and TRBJ2-1, with a tentative D call TRBD2 (7 bases). Trimming took 1 base from V and 15 from J, leaving 20 bases between them. CDR1 is SGHTS and CDR2 is YDEGEE in the germline V gene. The CDR3 spans 14 residues. The CDR3 loop is CASSLMGGLPRTFF. The CDR3, as DNA: TGTGCCAGCAGCTTGATGGGGGGGCTACCCAGGACGTTCTTC.

This clone was observed once. The V and J genes are TRBV3-1 (or the pseudogene TRBV3-2) and TRBJ1-2; D may be TRBD1 (6 bases). Trimming removed 2 bases from V and 0 bases from J, with 19 bases in between. This CDR3 is built from 18 residues. CDR1 LGHDT and CDR2 YNNKEL come from the germline V gene (reference sequence). CDR3 nucleotide sequence: TGTGCCAGCAGCCAATCGGGGAAAACACAGGGCTCTAACTATGGCTACACCTTC. Protein product: CASSQSGKTQGSNYGYTF.

In this sample, this clone turned up once. The chain employs TRBV7-6 and TRBJ2-3; TRBD1 agrees at 7 bases. The CDR3 runs to 16 residues. In germline, CDR1 is SGHVS, CDR2 FNYEAQ. V lost 1 base and J lost 5; bases outside the gene matches: 9. DNA of the CDR3: TGTGCCAGCAGCTTAGGAGGGGGCGCAGGGGGAGATACGCAGTATTTT. It codes for CASSLGGGAGGDTQYF.

This chain uses TRBV11-3 with TRBJ2-7, with TRBD1 matching 7 bases. CDR1 SGHNT and CDR2 YENEEA come from the germline V gene. With 0 bases clipped from V and 3 bases from J, the junction kept 5 bases outside the gene matches. There are 15 residues in the CDR3. CDR3 DNA: TGTGCCAGCAGCTTAGATAGTCAGGGGGTCTACGAGCAGTACTTC. It encodes CASSLDSQGVYEQYF.